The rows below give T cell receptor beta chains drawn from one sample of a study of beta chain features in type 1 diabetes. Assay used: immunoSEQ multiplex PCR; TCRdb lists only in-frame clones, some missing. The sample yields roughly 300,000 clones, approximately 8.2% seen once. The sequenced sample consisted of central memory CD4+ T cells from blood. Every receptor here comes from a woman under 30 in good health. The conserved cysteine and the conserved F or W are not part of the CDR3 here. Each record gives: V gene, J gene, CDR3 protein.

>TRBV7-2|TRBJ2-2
ASSLGGQGSTGELF
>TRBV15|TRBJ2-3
ATSREVQKEDTQY
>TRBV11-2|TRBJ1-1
ASSPMPGAMNTEAF
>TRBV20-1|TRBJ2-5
SAIQETQY
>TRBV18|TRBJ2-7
ASSPLPLRPHYEQY
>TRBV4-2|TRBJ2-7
ASSQVGYEQY
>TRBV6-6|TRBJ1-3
ASSTRDTGNTIY
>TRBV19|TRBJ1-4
ASRRNRGKNEKLF
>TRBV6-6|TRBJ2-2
ASSYWGEGTGELF
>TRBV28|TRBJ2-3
ASSPGLLKITDTQY
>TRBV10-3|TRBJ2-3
AIRETSGRAAYTQY
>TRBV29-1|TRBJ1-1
SGRQATTEAF
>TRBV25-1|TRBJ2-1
ASSEWEGNNEQF
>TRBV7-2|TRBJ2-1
ASSLTGLAVYNEQF
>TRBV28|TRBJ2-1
ASSTSGNNEQF
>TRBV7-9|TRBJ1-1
ASSPASGTFTNEAF
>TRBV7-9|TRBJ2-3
ASSLDLGQFTDTQY
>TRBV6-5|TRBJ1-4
ASSYSIRGSGGKLF
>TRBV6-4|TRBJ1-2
ASSDQQGSVYT
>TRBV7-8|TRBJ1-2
ASSFNLNYGYT
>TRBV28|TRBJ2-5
ASSDGRGRAQY
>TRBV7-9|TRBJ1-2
ASSPPSIVTGYT
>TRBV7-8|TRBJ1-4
ASSLTGANEKLF
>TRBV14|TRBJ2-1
ASSMTVGVDRNEQF
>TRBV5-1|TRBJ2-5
ASSRWGQGSGETQY
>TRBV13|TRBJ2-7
ASSSPMDRRDYEQY
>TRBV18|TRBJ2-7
ASSLRTSGRAVGYEQY
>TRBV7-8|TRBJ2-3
ASSFGGTSGTDTQY
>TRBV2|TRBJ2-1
ASTGPGQGFNEQF
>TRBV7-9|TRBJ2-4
ASSLSGAENIQY
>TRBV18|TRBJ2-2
ASSPPSNTGELF
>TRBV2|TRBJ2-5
ASGIQETQY
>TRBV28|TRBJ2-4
ASSTGAKNIQY
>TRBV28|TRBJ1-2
ASSSGYGYT
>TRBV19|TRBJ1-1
ASSRRNTEAF
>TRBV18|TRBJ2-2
ASSPRDKGIGELF
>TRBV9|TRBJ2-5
ASSVGLAGGGQETQY
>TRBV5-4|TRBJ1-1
ASSPGTTTEAF
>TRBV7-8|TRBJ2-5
ASSLSFPVETQY
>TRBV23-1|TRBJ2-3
ASSQVGRSTDTQY